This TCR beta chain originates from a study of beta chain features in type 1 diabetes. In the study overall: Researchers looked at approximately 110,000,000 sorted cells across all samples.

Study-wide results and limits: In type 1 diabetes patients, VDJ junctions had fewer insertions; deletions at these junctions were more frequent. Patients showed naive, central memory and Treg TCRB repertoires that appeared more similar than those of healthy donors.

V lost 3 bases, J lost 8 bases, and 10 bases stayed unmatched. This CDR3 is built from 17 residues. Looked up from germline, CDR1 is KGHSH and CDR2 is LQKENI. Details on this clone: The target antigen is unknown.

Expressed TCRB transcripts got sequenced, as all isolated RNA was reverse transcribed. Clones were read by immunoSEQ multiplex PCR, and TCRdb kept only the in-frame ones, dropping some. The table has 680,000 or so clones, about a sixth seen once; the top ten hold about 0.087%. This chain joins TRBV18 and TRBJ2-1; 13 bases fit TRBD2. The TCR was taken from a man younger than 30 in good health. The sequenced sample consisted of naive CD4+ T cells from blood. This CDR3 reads CASSPGLAGTGVDEQFF. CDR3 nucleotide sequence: TGTGCCAGCTCACCGGGACTAGCGGGAACGGGGGTAGATGAGCAGTTCTTC.